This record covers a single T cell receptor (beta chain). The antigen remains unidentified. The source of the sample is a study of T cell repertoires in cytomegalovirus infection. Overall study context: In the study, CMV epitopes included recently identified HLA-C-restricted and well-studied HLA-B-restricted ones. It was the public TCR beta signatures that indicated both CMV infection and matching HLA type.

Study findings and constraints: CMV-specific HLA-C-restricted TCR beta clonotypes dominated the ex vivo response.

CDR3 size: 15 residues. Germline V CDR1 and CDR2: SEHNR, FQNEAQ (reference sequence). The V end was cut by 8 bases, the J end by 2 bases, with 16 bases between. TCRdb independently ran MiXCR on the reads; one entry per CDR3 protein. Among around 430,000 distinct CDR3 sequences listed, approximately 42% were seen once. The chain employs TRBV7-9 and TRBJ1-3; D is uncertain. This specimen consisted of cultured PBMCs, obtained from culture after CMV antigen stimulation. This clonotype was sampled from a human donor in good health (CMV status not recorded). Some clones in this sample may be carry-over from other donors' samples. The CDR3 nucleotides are TGTGCCAGCGGGAGAGGGAGGATACCTGGAAACACCATATATTTT. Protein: CASGRGRIPGNTIYF.